The present entry profiles one T cell receptor (beta chain) with its context. Its target antigen remains unknown. Base-call qualities are not available, and no considerably larger clone is one nucleotide away. TCRbeta CDR3 regions were amplified from genomic DNA by means of the immunoSEQ Assay, a bias-controlled multiplex PCR. As for how the authors treated the data: Nucleated cell counts per sample were estimated from amplification of reference gene primers within the assay. To quantify the absolute abundance of each unique TCRbeta CDR3 rearrangement, sequence reads were collapsed and filtered. For each sample, productive Simpson clonality was calculated as the square root of Simpson's diversity index over productive rearrangements. TCRdb retrieved this table from immuneACCESS and kept in-frame rearrangements only. Not all clones are present; in checked studies, unresolved V genes account for under half, and no reason is known for the remainder. V, J and clone size derive from that table, while D and trimming were established from the DNA sequence. A total of about 210,000 clones appear in this sample, 75% to 90% of them only once. The ten largest clones capture approximately 6.9% of the sample.

The sample is drawn from a study of blood T cell repertoires in COVID-19 (TCRdb year 2020). In terms of the full investigation: The collaborator samples originated in the United States, Italy and Spain and spanned the acute and convalescent phases of COVID-19. The prospective study material was composed of cDNA or gDNA derived from T cells, B-cell-depleted T cells, or PBMCs. The dataset comprised deeply sampled blood TCRbeta repertoires from subjects exposed to, actively infected with, or recovered from COVID-19. The repertoires were released in a freely available public database intended as a resource for research on the immune response to SARS-CoV-2. Samples were obtained from the ongoing ImmuneRACE study (first 160 participants) and from 1,254 subjects provided by 6 global collaborators. The sample metadata nearly always contained a de-identified subject ID, COVID-19 status, age in years and sex. Where available, HLA class I and class II types were obtained from metadata supplied by the sample provider rather than from assay-based typing. What the research found in general, with its limitations: How much clinical and demographic metadata was included differed by source and by participant, and the metadata was provided uncurated.

The CDR3 goes from the cysteine to the phenylalanine over 15 residues. Only CDR3 DNA remains: 45 bases, in frame from the first base. The V and J ends are trimmed by 4 bases and 0 bases, leaving 10 bases between them. Looking up the germline V gene (reference sequence) yields CDR1 LNHDA and CDR2 SQIVND. Whole blood was collected in K2EDTA tubes by collaborating institutions according to the institutions' own protocols. For TCRbeta analysis, collaborators shipped samples as frozen whole blood, isolated PBMCs, or DNA extracted from either of those sample types. Source material: peripheral blood. The V and J genes are TRBV19 and TRBJ1-3; the D gene remains uncertain. The receptor was isolated from a man aged 60-69 years with acute or convalescent COVID-19. The CDR3 loop reads CASSRDDSSGNTIYF. The DNA sequence is TGTGCCAGTAGTAGAGACGATAGCTCTGGAAACACCATATATTTT.